The 18 T cell receptor beta chains presented below share a single source sample, sequenced in a study of T cells in Graves' hyperthyroidism and ophthalmopathy. The CDR3 regions of TCR beta were amplified from RNA transcripts. First-round RT-PCR with HTBI primers amplified the TCR CDR3 region. Each CDR3 protein gets one entry after TCRdb re-called the multiplex PCR reads with MiXCR. Among 450,000 to 700,000 distinct CDR3 sequences listed, about half were seen once. Sequencing input: peripheral blood or thyroid tissue (not recorded which). These receptors originate from an adult woman with Graves' disease, either hyperthyroidism or ophthalmopathy (not recorded which).

Concerning this clonotype: With a much larger clone just one base away, this may be a read error. This rearrangement joins TRBV6-5 to TRBJ2-7; TRBD1 or TRBD2 may be the D gene (6 bases each). Per germline, CDR1 MNHEY and CDR2 SVGAGI. The length of the CDR3 is 16 residues. The CDR3 loop is CAISELGGLSSYEQYF. CDR3 in DNA: TGTGCCATCAGTGAGTTGGGGGGCTTAAGCTCCTACGAGCAGTACTTC.

This clonotype came up a few times. This chain links TRBV5-1 with TRBJ1-2, with a weak D call TRBD1 (6 bases). The CDR3 covers 12 residues. V lost 3 bases and J 8 bases, leaving 11 bases between the germline ends. CDR1 and CDR2 (germline): SGHRS, YFSETQ. CDR3 nucleotides: TGCGCCAGCAGCTACCGGGGGGCGGGCTACACCTTC. This sequence encodes CASSYRGAGYTF.

Remarks on this clonotype: It may be a read error: a sequence one base away is much more abundant. The V and J genes are TRBV9 and TRBJ1-1; D is undetermined. Germline CDR1 and CDR2: SGDLS and YYNGEE. The CDR3 sequence is 11 residues long. With 5 bases removed from V and 4 bases from J, the gap between germline ends came to 6 bases. This chain's CDR3 is CASSRVTEAFF. CDR3 DNA sequence: TGTGCCAGCAGTAGGGTCACTGAAGCTTTCTTT.

The chain joins TRBV2 to TRBJ2-2, with D tentatively TRBD1 (6 bases). Germline CDR1 SNHLY, CDR2 FYNNEI. Between the trimmed V and J ends, which lost 3 bases and 11 bases, there was a span of 22 bases. CDR3 length equals 16 residues. The chain's CDR3 is CASSDESGVGSFELFF. The CDR3 DNA is TGTGCCAGCAGTGACGAGTCAGGGGTGGGCAGCTTCGAGCTGTTTTTT.

This rearrangement joins TRBV6-2 or TRBV6-3 to TRBJ1-4; no clear D gene. CDR1 and CDR2 (germline): MNHEY, SVGEGT. The ends were cut back, 6 bases at V and 7 bases at J, with 12 bases in the middle. The CDR3 extends over 13 amino acids. CDR3 sequence (DNA): TGTGCCAGCAGACCGTCAGCCGCTGAAAAACTGTTTTTT. Protein product: CASRPSAAEKLFF.

The rearrangement uses TRBV14 and TRBJ1-2; no clear D. V was trimmed by 2 bases and J by 6 bases, leaving 10 bases between them. Germline V gives CDR1 SGHDN, CDR2 FVKESK. This CDR3 comprises 13 residues. CDR3 DNA: TGTGCCAGCAGCCAATCGGCAGTAGATGGCTACACCTTC. Its translation is CASSQSAVDGYTF.

The rearrangement joins TRBV7-8 to TRBJ2-5, with 10 bases that match TRBD2. The CDR3 spans 15 residues. In germline, CDR1 is SGHVS, CDR2 FQNEAQ. The V and J ends lost 5 bases and 5 bases, in that order; junction bases with no gene match: 8. The CDR3 bases are TGTGCCAGCAGCCCCGTAGCGGGAGGCACGGAGACCCAGTACTTC. The encoded protein is CASSPVAGGTETQYF.

This chain uses TRBV7-9 with TRBJ1-1; D is unresolved. Germline CDR1 SEHNR, CDR2 FQNEAQ (reference sequence). V was trimmed by 2 bases and J by 1 base, leaving 11 bases between them. The CDR3 length is 15 residues. CDR3: CASSLWVGKNTEAFF. The CDR3 DNA is TGTGCCAGCAGCTTATGGGTCGGTAAGAACACTGAAGCTTTCTTT.

As DNA, the CDR3 is TGTGCCAGCAGTGGAGGGGGCGGCTGGACCCAGTACTTC. It translates to CASSGGGGWTQYF. V usage is TRBV2 and J usage is TRBJ2-5; 7 nucleotides align to TRBD1. Germline CDR1 is SNHLY and CDR2 is FYNNEI. V gave up 4 bases and J gave up 7 bases; unmatched junction bases: 6. The CDR3 is 13 residues long.

The chain employs TRBV12-3 or TRBV12-4 and TRBJ2-7, with a tentative D call TRBD2 (6 bases). Trimming removed 5 bases from V and 0 bases from J, with 11 bases in between. This CDR3 has 14 amino acids. CDR3 protein: CASSPRGISYEQYF. CDR3 DNA: TGTGCCAGCAGTCCACGGGGGATCTCCTACGAGCAGTACTTC.

This clonotype showed up many times. This rearrangement joins TRBV20-1 to TRBJ2-7; possible D gene TRBD2, 5 bases. The CDR3 contains 14 residues. Looked up from germline, CDR1 is DFQATT and CDR2 is SNEGSKA (reference sequence). Deletions cut 4 bases from V and 7 bases from J, with 20 bases between. The CDR3 sequence: CSANPTGMAGEQYF. For the CDR3, the DNA is TGCAGTGCTAACCCAACCGGGATGGCGGGTGAGCAGTACTTC.

This clonotype was seen a few times. The chain combines TRBV15 with TRBJ2-7, with D perhaps matching TRBD2 (6 bases). V was trimmed by 4 bases and J by 0 bases, leaving 10 bases between them. The CDR3 length is 14 residues. Germline lookup yields CDR1 LNHNV and CDR2 YYDKDF (reference sequence). CDR3 loop: CATSNAGSSYEQYF. The CDR3 DNA reads as TGTGCCACCAGCAACGCGGGAAGCTCCTACGAGCAGTACTTC.

J is TRBJ1-2 and V is TRBV7-3; D may be TRBD1 (5 bases). CDR1 is SGHTA, CDR2 FQGTGA, per germline. The CDR3 covers 13 residues. Trimming removed 10 bases at V and 7 bases at J, with 19 bases between. The chain's CDR3 is CATRAGGGSGYTF. CDR3 nucleotide sequence: TGTGCCACCCGTGCGGGGGGGGGATCTGGCTACACCTTC.

The V gene is TRBV29-1, the J gene TRBJ1-6, with 12 bases aligning to TRBD1. Trimming cost V 8 bases and J 10 bases; bases outside gene matches: 6. The germline gives CDR1 SQVTM, CDR2 ANQGSEA. This CDR3 has 13 residues. CDR3 loop: CSLGTGGESPLHF. CDR3 DNA: TGCAGCCTCGGGACAGGGGGCGAATCACCCCTCCACTTT.

This clonotype was observed at least ten times. The J gene is TRBJ2-7, the V gene TRBV20-1; D is uncertain. The ends were cut back, 4 bases at V and 4 bases at J, with 20 bases in the middle. The CDR3 extends over 15 amino acids. Germline V gives CDR1 DFQATT, CDR2 SNEGSKA (reference sequence). In DNA form, the CDR3 reads TGCAGTGCTACAGAAGCCTTAGGGATAGATTACGAGCAGTACTTC. It specifies CSATEALGIDYEQYF.

V gene TRBV12-3 or TRBV12-4 combines with J gene TRBJ1-2, with 8 bases matching TRBD1. J gave up 5 bases and V 5 bases, and 19 bases lay outside the gene matches. There are 18 residues in the CDR3. The CDR3 DNA is TGTGCCAGCAGTGATTCGACAGGGGTACAGGGGCTTCCATATGGCTACACCTTC. Protein: CASSDSTGVQGLPYGYTF.

This clonotype has only a few counts. The genes are TRBV20-1 and TRBJ2-1; D call uncertain. The germline gives CDR1 DFQATT, CDR2 SNEGSKA (reference sequence). Trimming removed 3 bases at V and 16 bases at J, with 13 bases between. The CDR3 runs to 10 residues. The DNA for the CDR3 is TGCAGTGCTAGGGGAAATTCCCATTTCTTC. This encodes CSARGNSHFF.

V gene TRBV2 combines with J gene TRBJ1-6; 7 nucleotides match TRBD1. V shed 1 base and J 14 bases; nucleotides not matched to a gene: 5. Germline CDR1 and CDR2: SNHLY and FYNNEI. The CDR3 loop spans 13 amino acids. This chain's CDR3 is CASSEDTTGTLHF. In nucleotides, the CDR3 is TGTGCCAGCAGTGAAGATACGACAGGGACCCTCCACTTT.